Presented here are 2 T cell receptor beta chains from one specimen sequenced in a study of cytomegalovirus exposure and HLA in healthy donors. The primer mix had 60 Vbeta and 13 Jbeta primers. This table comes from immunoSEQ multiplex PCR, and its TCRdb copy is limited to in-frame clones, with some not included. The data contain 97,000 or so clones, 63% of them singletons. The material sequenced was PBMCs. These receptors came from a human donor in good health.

The CDR3 loop reads CASSQASPGLAGVEDTQYF. CDR3 coding DNA: TGCGCCAGCAGCCAAGCTTCCCCGGGACTAGCGGGAGTCGAAGATACGCAGTATTTT. V gene TRBV4-1 combines with J gene TRBJ2-3; 14 bases align to TRBD2. The CDR3 runs 19 residues. V was pared by 1 base and J by 5 bases, with 11 bases of the junction left unmatched. The germline CDR1 and CDR2 sequences are MGHRA and YSYEKL.

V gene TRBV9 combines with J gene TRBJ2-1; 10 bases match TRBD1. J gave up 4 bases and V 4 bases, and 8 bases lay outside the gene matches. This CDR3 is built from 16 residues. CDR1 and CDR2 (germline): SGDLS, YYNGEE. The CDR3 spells CASSPPGQGFYNEQFF. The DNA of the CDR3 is TGTGCCAGCAGCCCTCCGGGACAGGGGTTTTACAATGAGCAGTTCTTC.